One and the same sample provided the 20 T cell receptor beta chains below, sequenced in a study of CD8+ T cells in alopecia areata. RNA was extracted and reverse transcribed into cDNA as the sequencing template. This table comes from immunoSEQ multiplex PCR, and its TCRdb copy is limited to in-frame clones, with some not included. The sample carries 200,000 to 250,000 clones, less than 75% recorded once. Treatment in this sample: oral pan-JAK inhibitor, 5-10 mg twice daily. The specimen comprised CD4+ T cells sorted from blood, sampled at week 4, from a patient treated with tofacitinib. These receptor sequences come from a human donor with alopecia areata.

This clone appeared a single time. The V and J genes are TRBV6-6 and TRBJ1-2, with D uncertain. Between the trimmed V and J ends, which lost 2 bases and 7 bases, there was a span of 14 bases. Germline V gives CDR1 MNHNY, CDR2 SVGAGI (reference sequence). The CDR3 runs to 14 residues. The CDR3 loop reads CASSYRRGSGGYTF. The CDR3 region has the DNA TGTGCCAGCAGTTACCGTAGAGGTTCGGGTGGCTACACCTTC.

J is TRBJ1-2 and V is TRBV6-5, with D possibly matching TRBD1 (5 bases). The CDR3 length is 13 residues. Deletions cut 3 bases from V and 7 bases from J, with 12 bases between. The germline gives CDR1 MNHEY, CDR2 SVGAGI. The CDR3 region is CASSYGAEGGYTF. CDR3 nucleotide sequence: TGTGCCAGCAGTTATGGGGCAGAAGGTGGCTACACCTTC.

The chain carries TRBV29-1 and TRBJ1-2, with 8 positions matching TRBD1. Unmatched junction bases numbered 5, after V lost 4 bases and J lost 7 bases. From germline, CDR1 is SQVTM and CDR2 ANQGSEA. The CDR3 length is 12 residues. CDR3 bases: TGCAGCGTTGGGGACAGGAAATTTGGCTACACCTTC. Its translation: CSVGDRKFGYTF.

This clone was detected a few times. Within the sample, other DNA sequences also encode this same CDR3. The rearrangement joins TRBV18 to TRBJ2-3, with D uncertain. Per germline, CDR1 KGHSH and CDR2 LQKENI. This CDR3 has 13 residues. V lost 0 bases to trimming and J lost 3 bases, with 4 bases between them. The CDR3 coding sequence is TGTGCCAGCTCACCACCGGGGACAGATACGCAGTATTTT. Protein sequence: CASSPPGTDTQYF.

V and J are TRBV29-1 and TRBJ1-1; D unclear. The CDR3 consists of 13 residues. Trimming cost V 4 bases and J 0 bases, with 9 bases left between them. CDR1 is SQVTM and CDR2 is ANQGSEA in the germline V gene. The CDR3 region is CSVGAQMNTEAFF. CDR3 nucleotides: TGCAGCGTTGGGGCCCAGATGAACACTGAAGCTTTCTTT.

This clone was detected once. CDR3 coding DNA: TGTGCCAGCTCACCTACCCTCTCCTACGAGCAGTACTTC. Its translation: CASSPTLSYEQYF. The chain recombines TRBV18 with TRBJ2-7; D is ambiguous. CDR3 length: 13 amino acids. V shed 3 bases and J shed 0 bases, with 6 bases lying between them. CDR1 and CDR2 (germline): KGHSH, LQKENI.

This clone was counted only a few times. The genes are TRBV30 and TRBJ1-3; the D is unclear. Trimming removed 1 base at V and 2 bases at J, with 6 bases between. Germline V CDR1 and CDR2: GTSNPN, SVGIG (reference sequence). The CDR3 is 13 residues long. CDR3 nucleotides: TGTGCCTGGAGTGGGGGAACTGGAAACACCATATATTTT. Protein product: CAWSGGTGNTIYF.

Only a few counts were recorded for this clone. The chain links TRBV4-3 to TRBJ2-3; D is unclear. Per the germline V gene, CDR1 is LGHNA and CDR2 is YSLEER. The CDR3 runs 14 residues. V lost 1 base to trimming and J lost 2 bases, with 7 bases between them. CDR3 residues: CASSQGPHTDTQYF. In DNA, the CDR3 is TGCGCCAGCAGCCAAGGTCCACACACAGATACGCAGTATTTT.

The rearrangement joins TRBV11-2 to TRBJ2-2; D is uncertain. This CDR3 is 13 amino acids long. Germline V gene data show CDR1 as SGHAT and CDR2 as FQNNGV. V was shortened by 1 base and J by 6 bases, with 6 bases between the two germline ends. The CDR3 reads CASSLVLAGELFF. CDR3 coding DNA: TGTGCCAGCAGCTTAGTGCTAGCCGGGGAGCTGTTTTTT.

This chain connects TRBV5-4 to TRBJ2-5; TRBD1 or TRBD2 may be the D gene (5 bases each). This CDR3 has 15 amino acids. Trimming stripped 2 bases from V and 5 bases from J, with 16 bases between. Germline CDR1 reads SGHNT; CDR2 reads YYREEE (reference sequence). The CDR3, as DNA: TGTGCCAGCAGCTTCGGGGCGCCCCTCCGGGAGACCCAGTACTTC. Residues: CASSFGAPLRETQYF.

V is TRBV10-1 and J is TRBJ2-5; D gene uncertain. Germline-derived CDR1 and CDR2 are WNHNN and SYGVQD (reference sequence). V was trimmed by 0 bases and J by 5 bases, leaving 10 bases between them. There are 14 residues in the CDR3. The CDR3 sequence is CASSESGSGETQYF. DNA of the CDR3: TGCGCCAGCAGTGAGTCGGGCTCCGGGGAGACCCAGTACTTC.

This clone showed up just a few times. J is TRBJ2-1 and V is TRBV2, with TRBD2 identical over 8 bases. This CDR3 is 15 amino acids long. V gave up 7 bases and J gave up 1 base; unmatched junction bases: 6. Looked up from germline, CDR1 is SNHLY and CDR2 is FYNNEI. CDR3 sequence reads: CASMGGGRSYNEQFF. The CDR3 coding sequence is TGTGCCAGCATGGGCGGGGGGAGATCCTACAATGAGCAGTTCTTC.

V and J are TRBV7-9 and TRBJ1-1, with D perhaps matching TRBD1 (6 bases). V was pared by 3 bases and J by 1 base, with 12 bases between. Germline lookup yields CDR1 SEHNR and CDR2 FQNEAQ (reference sequence). CDR3 length: 15 residues. CDR3 sequence reads: CASSLVQGKNTEAFF. Here the CDR3 DNA reads TGTGCCAGCAGCTTGGTTCAGGGGAAGAACACTGAAGCTTTCTTT.

The chain carries TRBV30 and TRBJ1-5; weak D call: TRBD1 (6 bases). CDR3 length: 12 residues. Per the germline V gene, CDR1 is GTSNPN and CDR2 is SVGIG (reference sequence). Trimming pared 0 bases from V and 15 bases from J, leaving 15 bases between. CDR3 sequence reads: CAWSVHGGAPHF. The CDR3 bases are TGTGCCTGGAGTGTACATGGGGGGGCACCGCATTTT. Using reference TRBV30 and TRBJ1-5 for the parts outside the CDR3, the full variable domain is SQTIHQWPATLVQPVGSPLSLECTVEGTSNPNLYWYRQAAGRGLQLLFYSVGIGQISSEVPQNLSASRPQDRQFILSSKKLLLSDSGFYLCAWSVHGGAPHFGDGTRLSIL.

Only a few counts were recorded for this clone. The V gene is TRBV15, the J gene TRBJ2-5; D might be TRBD2 (5 bases). This CDR3 is 13 amino acids long. V lost 5 bases to trimming and J lost 7 bases, with 14 bases between them. CDR1 and CDR2 from the germline V gene are LNHNV and YYDKDF (reference sequence). CDR3 in amino acids: CATSDGPGVTQYF. The CDR3 DNA is TGTGCCACCAGCGACGGCCCCGGGGTGACCCAGTACTTC.

The genes are TRBV5-1 and TRBJ1-1; tentative D call: TRBD1 (5 bases). The CDR3 totals 15 residues. Germline-derived CDR1 and CDR2 are SGHRS and YFSETQ. V dropped 4 bases and J dropped 4 bases, with 17 bases sitting between them. This CDR3 reads CASSPGTESVTEAFF. The CDR3 DNA sequence: TGCGCCAGCAGCCCAGGGACCGAAAGCGTCACTGAAGCTTTCTTT.

This clone appeared a few times. Additional DNA sequences in this sample encode the identical CDR3. The chain recombines TRBV20-1 with TRBJ1-1, with D possibly TRBD1 on 5 matching bases. V was clipped by 3 bases and J by 6 bases, with 8 bases between them. This CDR3 has 11 residues. The germline V gene has CDR1 DFQATT and CDR2 SNEGSKA (reference sequence). The CDR3 nucleotides read TGCAGTGCTAGGGGGGATTCTGAAGCTTTCTTT. Protein: CSARGDSEAFF.

V usage is TRBV11-2 and J usage is TRBJ1-1, with D hard to call. V was shortened by 6 bases and J by 1 base, with 9 bases between the two germline ends. This CDR3 has 13 residues. Germline CDR1 and CDR2: SGHAT and FQNNGV. The CDR3 loop reads CASRQHWNTEAFF. The CDR3 nucleotides are TGTGCCAGCAGGCAACATTGGAACACTGAAGCTTTCTTT. The full variable domain, rest sourced from reference TRBV11-2 and TRBJ1-1, is EAGVAQSPRYKIIEKRQSVAFWCNPISGHATLYWYQQILGQGPKLLIQFQNNGVVDDSQLPKDRFSAERLKGVDSTLKIQPAKLEDSAVYLCASRQHWNTEAFFGQGTRLTVV.

The gene calls are TRBV2 and TRBJ1-1, with 11 positions matching TRBD1. This CDR3 spans 16 amino acids. V shed 4 bases, J shed 0 bases, and the junction held 4 bases outside the gene matches. In germline, CDR1 is SNHLY, CDR2 FYNNEI. CDR3 DNA sequence: TGTGCCAGCAGTGGGGACAGGGGGGTCATGAACACTGAAGCTTTCTTT. Protein product: CASSGDRGVMNTEAFF.

V usage is TRBV6-1 and J usage is TRBJ2-1; the D gene is possibly TRBD1 (6 bases). Trimming removed 10 bases from V and 2 bases from J, with 12 bases in between. The length of the CDR3 is 13 residues. The germline gives CDR1 MNHNS, CDR2 SASEGT. CDR3 DNA: TGTGCCACAGCCCGGACAGCCTACAATGAGCAGTTCTTC. This gives the protein CATARTAYNEQFF.